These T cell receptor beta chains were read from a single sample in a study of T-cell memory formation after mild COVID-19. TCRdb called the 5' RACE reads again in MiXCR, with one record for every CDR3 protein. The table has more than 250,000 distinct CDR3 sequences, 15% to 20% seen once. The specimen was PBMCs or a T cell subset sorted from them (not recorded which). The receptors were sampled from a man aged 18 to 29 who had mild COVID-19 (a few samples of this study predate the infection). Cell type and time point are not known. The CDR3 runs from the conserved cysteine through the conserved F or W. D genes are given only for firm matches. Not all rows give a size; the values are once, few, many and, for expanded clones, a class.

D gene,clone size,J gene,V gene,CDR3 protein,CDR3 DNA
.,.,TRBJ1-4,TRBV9,CASSAGLGGEIDNEKLFF,TGTGCCAGCAGCGCCGGACTTGGGGGGGAAATAGACAATGAAAAACTGTTTTTT
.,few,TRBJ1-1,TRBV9,CASSVYGGAEAFF,TGTGCCAGCAGCGTATATGGCGGGGCTGAAGCTTTCTTT
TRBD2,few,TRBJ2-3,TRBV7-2,CASSPSGARGDTQYF,TGTGCCAGCAGCCCGAGCGGGGCCCGGGGAGATACGCAGTATTTT
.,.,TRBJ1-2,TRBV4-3,CASSQDLGSAFYGYTF,TGCGCCAGCAGCCAAGATCTGGGCAGTGCCTTCTATGGCTACACCTTC
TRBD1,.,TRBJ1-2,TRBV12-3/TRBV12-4,CASSSGQGHNYGYTF,TGTGCCAGCAGTTCGGGACAGGGGCACAACTATGGCTACACCTTC
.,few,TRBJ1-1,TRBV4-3,CASSHRYWDTFNTEAFF,TGCGCCAGCAGCCACCGCTATTGGGACACCTTTAACACTGAAGCTTTCTTT
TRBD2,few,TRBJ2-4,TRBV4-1,CASSQSLGVAGVKDF,TGCGCCAGCAGCCAATCCCTCGGGGTAGCGGGGGTAAAGGACTTC
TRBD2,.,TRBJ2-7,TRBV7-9,CASSLRQGGVSYEQYF,TGTGCCAGCAGCTTAAGGCAGGGAGGGGTCTCCTACGAGCAGTACTTC
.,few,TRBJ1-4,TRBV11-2,CASSFGQVLGEKLFF,TGTGCCAGCAGCTTTGGGCAGGTCCTTGGGGAAAAACTGTTTTTT
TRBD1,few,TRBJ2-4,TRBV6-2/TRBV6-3,CASSVPGQGASKNIQYF,TGTGCCAGCAGTGTCCCGGGACAGGGGGCTTCCAAAAACATTCAGTACTTC
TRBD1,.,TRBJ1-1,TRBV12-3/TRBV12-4,CACYRGTEAFF,TGTGCCTGCTACAGGGGCACTGAAGCTTTCTTT
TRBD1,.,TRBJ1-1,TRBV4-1,CASRRVGQGMTEAFF,TGCGCCAGCAGACGGGTGGGACAGGGGATGACTGAAGCTTTCTTT
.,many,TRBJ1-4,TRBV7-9,CASSRTDEKLFF,TGTGCCAGCAGCCGGACAGATGAAAAACTGTTTTTT
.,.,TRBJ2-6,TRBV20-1,CSATIQGAGANVLTF,TGCAGTGCAACTATTCAGGGAGCTGGGGCCAACGTCCTGACTTTC
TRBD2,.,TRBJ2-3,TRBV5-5,CASSGGLAGTYTDTQYF,TGTGCCAGCAGCGGGGGACTAGCGGGGACCTACACAGATACGCAGTATTTT
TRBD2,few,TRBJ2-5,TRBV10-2,CASRGSSGGRETQYF,TGCGCCAGCAGGGGCTCCAGCGGGGGAAGAGAGACCCAGTACTTC
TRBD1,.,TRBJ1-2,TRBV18,CASSPLTGEAGGYTF,TGTGCCAGCTCACCACTAACAGGGGAAGCAGGAGGCTACACCTTC
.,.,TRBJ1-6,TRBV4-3,CASSQDQGPNSPLHF,TGCGCCAGCAGCCAAGATCAGGGTCCTAATTCACCCCTCCACTTT
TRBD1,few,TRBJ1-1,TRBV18,CASSPRTGGDEAFF,TGTGCCAGCTCCCCGAGGACAGGGGGTGATGAAGCTTTCTTT
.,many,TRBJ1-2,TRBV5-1,CASSQDSPNYGYTF,TGCGCCAGCAGCCAAGACAGCCCTAACTATGGCTACACCTTC
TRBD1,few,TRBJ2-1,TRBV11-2,CASSFPDRGLNEQFF,TGTGCCAGCAGCTTTCCGGACAGGGGGCTCAATGAGCAGTTCTTC
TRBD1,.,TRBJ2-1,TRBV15,CATSREAPLDRDEQFF,TGTGCCACCAGCAGAGAGGCCCCCCTAGACAGGGATGAGCAGTTCTTC
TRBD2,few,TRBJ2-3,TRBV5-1,CASSFVLAGPSDTQYF,TGCGCCAGCAGCTTCGTACTAGCGGGTCCCTCAGATACGCAGTATTTT
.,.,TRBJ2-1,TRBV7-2,CASSRRGGTYNEQFF,TGTGCCAGCAGCCGCAGGGGAGGGACCTACAATGAGCAGTTCTTC
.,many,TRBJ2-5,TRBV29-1,CSVEGGVETQYF,TGCAGCGTTGAAGGGGGGGTGGAGACCCAGTACTTC
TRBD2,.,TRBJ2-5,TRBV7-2,CASSWGLVWETQYF,TGTGCCAGCAGCTGGGGACTAGTGTGGGAGACCCAGTACTTC
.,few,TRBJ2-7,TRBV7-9,CASSLVGQVSEQYF,TGTGCCAGCAGCTTAGTTGGCCAGGTCAGCGAGCAGTACTTC
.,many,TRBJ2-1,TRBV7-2,CASSLDPGTGAGEQFF,TGTGCCAGCAGCTTAGATCCAGGGACTGGGGCTGGTGAGCAGTTCTTC
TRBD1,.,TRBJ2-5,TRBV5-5,CASSSTGQGAGETQYF,TGTGCCAGCAGCTCGACGGGACAGGGGGCCGGCGAGACCCAGTACTTC
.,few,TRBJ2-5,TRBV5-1,CASSLPRQETQYF,TGCGCCAGCAGCCTTCCTAGGCAAGAGACCCAGTACTTC
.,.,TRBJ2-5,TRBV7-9,CASSLIVETQYF,TGTGCCAGCAGCTTGATTGTTGAGACCCAGTACTTC
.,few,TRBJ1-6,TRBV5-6,CASSWGAGPLRSGLHF,TGTGCCAGCAGCTGGGGGGCCGGGCCCCTACGCAGCGGCCTCCACTTT
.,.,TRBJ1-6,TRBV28,CASKDPSYNSPLHF,TGTGCAAGCAAGGACCCCTCCTATAATTCACCCCTCCACTTT
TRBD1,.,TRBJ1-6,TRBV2,CASSGDRGASPLHF,TGTGCCAGCAGTGGAGACAGGGGTGCCTCACCCCTCCACTTT
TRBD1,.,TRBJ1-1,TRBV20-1,CSAREQGGTEAFF,TGCAGTGCTAGAGAGCAGGGGGGGACTGAAGCTTTCTTT
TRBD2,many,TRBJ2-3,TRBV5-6,CASSLAVAGVSDTQYF,TGTGCCAGCAGCTTGGCGGTAGCGGGGGTGTCAGATACGCAGTATTTT
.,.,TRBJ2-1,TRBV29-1,CSVSDYGVGGLEQFF,TGCAGCGTTTCGGACTACGGGGTGGGGGGACTTGAGCAGTTCTTC
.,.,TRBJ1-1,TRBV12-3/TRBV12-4,CASSRGGGFTEAFF,TGTGCCAGCAGTCGGGGGGGAGGTTTCACTGAAGCTTTCTTT
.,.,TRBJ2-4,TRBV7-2,CASSLELRGPNIQYF,TGTGCCAGCAGCTTAGAGTTGCGGGGTCCCAACATTCAGTACTTC
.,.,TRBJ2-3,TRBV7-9,CASSLRGGSFTQYF,TGTGCCAGCAGCTTACGTGGGGGCTCCTTTACGCAGTATTTT
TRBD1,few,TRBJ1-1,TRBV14,CASSQDLDRGQWNTEAFF,TGTGCCAGCAGCCAAGATCTTGACAGGGGGCAATGGAACACTGAAGCTTTCTTT
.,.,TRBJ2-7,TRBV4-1,CASSRGEVDYEQYF,TGCGCCAGCAGCCGGGGTGAGGTTGACTACGAGCAGTACTTC
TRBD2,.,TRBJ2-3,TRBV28,CASSPQTSSTTDTQYF,TGTGCCAGCAGTCCCCAGACTAGCTCCACCACAGATACGCAGTATTTT
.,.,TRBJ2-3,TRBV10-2,CASSGVGDTQYF,TGCGCCAGCAGCGGGGTGGGAGATACGCAGTATTTT
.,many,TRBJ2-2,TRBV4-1,CASSQGFRMPGELFF,TGCGCCAGCAGCCAAGGGTTCAGGATGCCCGGGGAGCTGTTTTTT
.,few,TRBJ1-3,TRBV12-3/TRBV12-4,CASSFLGGNTIYF,TGTGCCAGCAGTTTTTTGGGTGGAAACACCATATATTTT
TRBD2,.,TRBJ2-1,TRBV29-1,CSVEDRTSGSYNEQFF,TGCAGCGTTGAAGATCGGACTAGCGGCTCCTACAATGAGCAGTTCTTC
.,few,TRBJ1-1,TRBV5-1,CASSPEAQGEAFF,TGCGCCAGCAGCCCGGAGGCTCAGGGGGAAGCTTTCTTT
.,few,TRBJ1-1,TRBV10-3,CAIRAVNTEAFF,TGTGCCATCAGAGCCGTTAACACTGAAGCTTTCTTT
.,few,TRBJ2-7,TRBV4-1,CASSQGLLRRYEQYF,TGCGCCAGCAGCCAAGGACTCCTTAGAAGGTACGAGCAGTACTTC
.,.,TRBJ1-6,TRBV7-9,CASSLIGTLLNSPLHF,TGTGCCAGCAGCTTAATAGGGACCCTACTGAATTCACCCCTCCACTTT